The sequence of this TCR beta chain was determined in a study of T-cell reconstitution after alpha-beta-depleted transplantation in children (dated by TCRdb to the mid-2010s). For the wider study: Using TCR repertoire profiling, the study quantitatively followed how T-cell immune reconstitution unfolded in children after TCRalphabeta/CD19-depleted allogeneic hematopoietic cell transplantation. What the research found in general, with its limitations: In some patients, high TCRbeta diversity at day 60 was attributed to recipient T cells and intrathymic progenitors that had survived conditioning. The frequencies of hyperexpanded clones fell over the following months, and after one year, T-cell counts and TCRbeta diversity were mostly attributed to newly produced T cells. Apparently early alphabetaT-cell count recovery about two months after transplant reportedly relied on only several hundred rapidly expanded clones derived from non-depleted graft cells.

From the cysteine up to the phenylalanine, the CDR3 has a length of 14 residues. CDR3 DNA only is kept here, 42 bases in frame from base 1. Germline trimming: 7 bases from V, 9 bases from J; junction bases outside gene matches: 6. The meaning of the sample's treatment or condition label: allogeneic hematopoietic cell transplantation with graft depleted of TCRalphabeta T cells and CD19 B cells. The children who served as transplant recipients had been given grafts of TCRalphabeta/CD19-depleted allogeneic hematopoietic cells. This clonotype was detected ten times or more. What this receptor recognizes is not known. Per-nucleotide qualities are absent, and no much larger clonotype sits a single base away. Library preparation was by PCR. Sequenced using an Illumina HiSeq 2500. TCR library preparation used molecular barcoding, with unique molecular identifiers applied to normalize quantification of the TCRbeta repertoire. In TCRdb, the public reads were trimmed at Q25 with fastp and aligned with MiXCR, with productive beta chains retained. Each record represents a unique CDR3 protein, reported with the most common genes and DNA among its rows. The sample includes about 120,000 distinct CDR3 sequences, with 23% observed a single time. The top ten hold about 10% of the sample.

The sequencing used PBMCs, mostly from graft donor cells, collected 180 days after TCRalphabeta/CD19-depleted stem cell transplant. This receptor was obtained from a male patient between 2 and 15 years old who had a stem cell transplant for chronic granulomatous disease, so the T cells may come from the graft donor. The rearranged chain carries TRBV12-3 or TRBV12-4 and TRBJ1-6; 10 bases in between match TRBD1. CDR3 sequence: CASTRQGAISPLHF. DNA sequence: TGTGCCAGCACCCGACAGGGGGCTATTTCACCCCTCCACTTT.